In this sample, the clone carrying this T cell receptor beta chain turned up many times. The antigen is undetermined. MiXCR was run by TCRdb on the 5' RACE reads, yielding one entry per CDR3 protein. In the table there are 35,000 to 40,000 distinct CDR3 sequences, 2% to 3% of which are singletons. The data were obtained in a study of neurological immune-mediated disorders. Germline-derived CDR1 and CDR2 are SQVTM and ANQGSEA. The CDR3 has 14 amino acids. Trimming removed 6 bases at V and 6 bases at J, with 18 bases between. Regarding the study as a whole: Phylogenetic grouping assigned the repertoires of 18 of 34 multiple sclerosis patients to a single related-CDR3 cluster, representing a possible signature.

This TCR derives from a man aged 50-60 years with multiple sclerosis. The V gene is TRBV29-1, the J gene TRBJ2-1; D may be TRBD1 (6 bases). Sequenced sample: PBMCs. DNA of the CDR3: TGCAGCGTGGTGGGACAATCTCGCGGCAATGAGCAGTTCTTC. Translated, it gives CSVVGQSRGNEQFF.